These 10 T cell receptor beta chains share one sample of origin, sequenced in a study of blood T cell repertoires in COVID-19. Sequenced by immunoSEQ multiplex PCR; TCRdb stores in-frame clones only, minus some. The table records about 220,000 clones, 88% of them present only once. Specimen: PBMCs or T cells enriched from blood (not recorded which). These receptors all come from a woman between 50 and 59 years old with acute COVID-19.

The CDR3 here is CAISRRNTEAFF. The CDR3 coding sequence is TGTGCCATTTCTAGGAGGAACACTGAAGCTTTCTTT. The J gene is TRBJ1-1, the V gene TRBV7-9; D call uncertain. Trimming took 10 bases from V and 1 from J, leaving 10 bases between them. The CDR3 contains 12 residues. Germline CDR1 and CDR2: SEHNR and FQNEAQ (reference sequence).

The J gene is TRBJ1-6, the V gene TRBV19, with 7 nucleotides matching TRBD1. The CDR3 has 15 residues. The trim removed 5 bases at V and 7 bases at J, leaving 8 bases unmatched. CDR1 and CDR2 from the germline V gene are LNHDA and SQIVND (reference sequence). The CDR3 nucleotides are TGTGCCAGTAGTGTGTGGGACAGCTCAAATTCACCCCTCCACTTT. Its translation: CASSVWDSSNSPLHF.

The CDR3 DNA sequence: TGTGCCAGCATTCGGGGGAGGGCAACTAATGAAAAACTGTTTTTT. Its protein product is CASIRGRATNEKLFF. The chain links TRBV28 to TRBJ1-4; D possibly corresponds to TRBD1 (5 bases). V was cut by 7 bases and J by 0 bases, with 12 bases left in between. The germline V gene has CDR1 MDHEN and CDR2 SYDVKM. The CDR3 covers 15 residues.

The V call is TRBV30, the J call TRBJ1-1, with TRBD1 identical over 7 bases. The CDR3 is 14 amino acids. The V gene end was trimmed by 0 bases and the J gene end by 6 bases; junction bases not matched to a gene: 7. The germline gives CDR1 GTSNPN, CDR2 SVGIG (reference sequence). The CDR3 sequence: CAWSVRSRGSEAFF. As DNA, the CDR3 is TGTGCCTGGAGTGTACGAAGCAGGGGGTCTGAAGCTTTCTTT. The entire variable domain, with the rest obtained from reference TRBV30 and TRBJ1-1, is as follows: SQTIHQWPATLVQPVGSPLSLECTVEGTSNPNLYWYRQAAGRGLQLLFYSVGIGQISSEVPQNLSASRPQDRQFILSSKKLLLSDSGFYLCAWSVRSRGSEAFFGQGTRLTVV.

This sequence joins TRBV3-1 (or the pseudogene TRBV3-2) and TRBJ2-2, with 7 bases identical to TRBD1. Germline lookup yields CDR1 LGHDT and CDR2 YNNKEL (reference sequence). The trim removed 4 bases at V and 2 bases at J, leaving 10 bases unmatched. The CDR3 extends over 17 amino acids. The CDR3 DNA is TGTGCCAGCAGCCCGTCTAAGGGGGCCACCAACACCGGGGAGCTGTTTTTT. It is translated as CASSPSKGATNTGELFF.

The chain uses TRBV5-1 and TRBJ1-1; D remains ambiguous. Germline CDR1 is SGHRS and CDR2 is YFSETQ. The length of the CDR3 is 13 residues. Trimming removed 2 bases at V and 1 base at J, with 6 bases between. CDR3 DNA sequence: TGCGCCAGCAGCTTTGGGCAGAACACTGAAGCTTTCTTT. Protein product: CASSFGQNTEAFF.

This chain joins TRBV6-5 and TRBJ2-1, with 11 positions matching TRBD2. The CDR3 has 15 amino acids. The V gene's germline CDR1 is MNHEY and CDR2 SVGAGI. The V and J ends lost 6 bases and 6 bases, in that order; junction bases with no gene match: 7. This CDR3 reads CASSLLAGGLNEQFF. CDR3 nucleotides: TGTGCCAGCAGCCTCCTAGCGGGAGGTCTCAATGAGCAGTTCTTC.

CDR3 sequence (DNA): TGTGCCAGCAGCTCCCTATTTGAGACCCAGTACTTC. Amino acids: CASSSLFETQYF. V gene TRBV5-4 combines with J gene TRBJ2-5; no reliable D call. The CDR3 runs to 12 residues. V dropped 3 bases and J dropped 5 bases, with 8 bases sitting between them. Per the germline V gene, CDR1 is SGHNT and CDR2 is YYREEE (reference sequence).

The chain uses TRBV27 and TRBJ1-6; 10 nucleotides match TRBD1. CDR3 length equals 16 residues. In germline, CDR1 is MNHEY, CDR2 SMNVEV (reference sequence). V gave up 6 bases and J gave up 6 bases; unmatched junction bases: 8. Written as DNA, the CDR3 is TGTGCCAGCAGCTACGGACAGGGGGTCCCTAATTCACCCCTCCACTTT. This encodes CASSYGQGVPNSPLHF.

This clone was seen only a few times. The chain uses TRBV4-1 and TRBJ2-5; D might be TRBD2 (5 bases). The CDR3 runs 15 residues. Between the trimmed V and J ends, which lost 6 bases and 5 bases, there was a span of 19 bases. Per germline, CDR1 MGHRA and CDR2 YSYEKL. The DNA for the CDR3 is TGCGCCAGCAGACGGTGGGAGTTAGTAGGGGAGACCCAGTACTTC. It encodes CASRRWELVGETQYF.